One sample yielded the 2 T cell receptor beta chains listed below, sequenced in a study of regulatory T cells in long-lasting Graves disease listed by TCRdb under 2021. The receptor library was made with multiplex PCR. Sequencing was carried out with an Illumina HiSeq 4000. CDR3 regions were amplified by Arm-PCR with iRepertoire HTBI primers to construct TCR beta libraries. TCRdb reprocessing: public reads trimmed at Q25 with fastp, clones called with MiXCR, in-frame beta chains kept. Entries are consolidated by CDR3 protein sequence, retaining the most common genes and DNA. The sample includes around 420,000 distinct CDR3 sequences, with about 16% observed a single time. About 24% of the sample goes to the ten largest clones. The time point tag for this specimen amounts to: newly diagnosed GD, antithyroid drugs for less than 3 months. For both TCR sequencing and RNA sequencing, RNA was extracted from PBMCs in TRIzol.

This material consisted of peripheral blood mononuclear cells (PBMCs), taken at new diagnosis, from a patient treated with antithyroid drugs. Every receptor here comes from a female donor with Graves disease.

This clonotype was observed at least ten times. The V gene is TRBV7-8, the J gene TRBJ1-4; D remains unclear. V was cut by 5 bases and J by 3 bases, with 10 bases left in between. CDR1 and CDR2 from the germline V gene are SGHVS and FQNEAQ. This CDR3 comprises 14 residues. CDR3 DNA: TGTGCCAGCAGCGAGGACCGTTCTAATGAAAAACTGTTTTTT. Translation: CASSEDRSNEKLFF.

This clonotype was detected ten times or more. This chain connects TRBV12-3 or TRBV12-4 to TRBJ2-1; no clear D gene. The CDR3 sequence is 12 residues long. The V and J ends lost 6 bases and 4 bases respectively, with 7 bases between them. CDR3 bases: TGTGCCAGCAGCCACTATTACAATGAGCAGTTCTTC. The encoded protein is CASSHYYNEQFF.